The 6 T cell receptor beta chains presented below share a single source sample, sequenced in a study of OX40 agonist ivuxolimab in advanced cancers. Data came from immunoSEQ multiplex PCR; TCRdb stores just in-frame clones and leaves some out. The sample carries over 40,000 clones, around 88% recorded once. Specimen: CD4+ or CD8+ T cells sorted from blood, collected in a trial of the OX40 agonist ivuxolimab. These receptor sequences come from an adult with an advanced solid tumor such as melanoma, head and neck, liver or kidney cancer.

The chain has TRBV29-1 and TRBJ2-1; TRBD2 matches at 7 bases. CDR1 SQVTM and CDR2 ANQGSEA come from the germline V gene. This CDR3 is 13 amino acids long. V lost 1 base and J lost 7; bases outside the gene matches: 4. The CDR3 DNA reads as TGCAGCGTTGAAGGGCAGGGAGGGAATGAGCAGTTCTTC. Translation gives CSVEGQGGNEQFF.

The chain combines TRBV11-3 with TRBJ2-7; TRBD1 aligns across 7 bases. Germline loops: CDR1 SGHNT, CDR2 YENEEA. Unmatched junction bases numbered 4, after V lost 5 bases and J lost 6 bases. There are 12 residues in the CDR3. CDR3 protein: CASSPTGIEQYF. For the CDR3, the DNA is TGTGCCAGCAGCCCGACAGGGATCGAGCAGTACTTC.

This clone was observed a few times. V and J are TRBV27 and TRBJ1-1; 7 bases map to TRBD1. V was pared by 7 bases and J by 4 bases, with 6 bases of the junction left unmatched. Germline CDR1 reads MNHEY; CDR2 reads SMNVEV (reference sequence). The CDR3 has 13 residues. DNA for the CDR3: TGTGCCAGCAATGAGGGGGCAAGCACTGAAGCTTTCTTT. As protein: CASNEGASTEAFF.

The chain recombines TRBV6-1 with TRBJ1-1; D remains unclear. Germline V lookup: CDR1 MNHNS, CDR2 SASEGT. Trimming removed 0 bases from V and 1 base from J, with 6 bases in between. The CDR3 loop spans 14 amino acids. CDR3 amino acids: CASSEAAANTEAFF. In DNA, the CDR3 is TGTGCCAGCAGTGAAGCTGCGGCGAACACTGAAGCTTTCTTT.

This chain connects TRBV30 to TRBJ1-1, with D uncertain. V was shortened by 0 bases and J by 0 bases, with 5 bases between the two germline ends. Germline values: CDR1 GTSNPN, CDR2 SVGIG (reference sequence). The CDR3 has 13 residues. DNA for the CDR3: TGTGCCTGGAGTGTAGACATGAACACTGAAGCTTTCTTT. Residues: CAWSVDMNTEAFF.

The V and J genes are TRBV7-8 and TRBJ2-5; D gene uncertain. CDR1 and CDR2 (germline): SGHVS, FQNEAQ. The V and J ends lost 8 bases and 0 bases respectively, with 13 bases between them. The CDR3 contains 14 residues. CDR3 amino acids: CASVALQHQETQYF. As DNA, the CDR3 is TGTGCCAGCGTTGCCCTCCAGCACCAAGAGACCCAGTACTTC.